These T cell receptor beta chains were read from a single sample in a study of blood T cell repertoires in COVID-19. Profiled with immunoSEQ multiplex PCR; TCRdb holds only in-frame clones, not every one. The table lists some 40,000 clones, approximately 80% of them singletons. Sequencing used peripheral blood. These receptors came from an older man with acute or convalescent COVID-19. The conserved cysteine and the conserved F or W are not part of the CDR3 here. Fields, in order: V gene, clone size, CDR3 protein. Where a row states a size, it is once, few, many or the class of an expanded clone; other rows omit it.

v_call: TRBV4-1
clone_size: .
cdr3_aa: ASGTAGSGTEAF

v_call: TRBV5-4
clone_size: .
cdr3_aa: ASSPGQYNSPLH

v_call: TRBV25-1
clone_size: few
cdr3_aa: ASSARTGRNTIY

v_call: TRBV5-5
clone_size: .
cdr3_aa: ASSFTPGEGGYT

v_call: TRBV12-5
clone_size: .
cdr3_aa: ASGAGGVQNSPLH

v_call: TRBV28
clone_size: .
cdr3_aa: ASSSGGTGKVEQY

v_call: TRBV5-6
clone_size: .
cdr3_aa: ASSWGQFNEQY

v_call: TRBV19
clone_size: .
cdr3_aa: ATQDSWGGNQPQH

v_call: TRBV10-3
clone_size: .
cdr3_aa: AISELGGRAGNTIY

v_call: TRBV2
clone_size: .
cdr3_aa: ASMRTGGSYEQY

v_call: TRBV2
clone_size: .
cdr3_aa: ASSEALAGDNEQF

v_call: TRBV28
clone_size: few
cdr3_aa: ASSSLAGGNEQF

v_call: TRBV24-1
clone_size: .
cdr3_aa: ATSEAYGGNEQF

v_call: TRBV11-3
clone_size: .
cdr3_aa: ASSFLRSY

v_call: TRBV9
clone_size: .
cdr3_aa: ASSPRQGEGSPLH

v_call: TRBV7-2
clone_size: .
cdr3_aa: ASSLLGTATNEKLF

v_call: TRBV10-2
clone_size: .
cdr3_aa: ASSTGQRSPLH

v_call: TRBV12-3/TRBV12-4
clone_size: .
cdr3_aa: ASSPLAAGELF

v_call: TRBV7-2
clone_size: .
cdr3_aa: ASSPLRAAGVTYEQY

v_call: TRBV11-3
clone_size: .
cdr3_aa: ASSLDPLLGENTEAF

v_call: TRBV28
clone_size: .
cdr3_aa: ASSFLGGNQPQH

v_call: TRBV10-3
clone_size: .
cdr3_aa: AISGPSGTKTRNTIY

v_call: TRBV7-9
clone_size: .
cdr3_aa: ASSSDFNNSPLH

v_call: TRBV19
clone_size: .
cdr3_aa: ASSIDHARGLNGYT

v_call: TRBV28
clone_size: .
cdr3_aa: ASAQGLEPQH

v_call: TRBV6-1
clone_size: .
cdr3_aa: ASSLTSGNTIY

v_call: TRBV9
clone_size: .
cdr3_aa: ASSVAGGNSPLH

v_call: TRBV24-1
clone_size: once
cdr3_aa: ATSDYLSGSSYNEQF

v_call: TRBV7-3
clone_size: few
cdr3_aa: ASSLTPASQPQH

v_call: TRBV5-1
clone_size: once
cdr3_aa: ASSPSSYEQY

v_call: TRBV4-2
clone_size: .
cdr3_aa: ASSQEQGNTEAF

v_call: TRBV11-2
clone_size: few
cdr3_aa: ASSIQGGNGYT

v_call: TRBV6-1
clone_size: .
cdr3_aa: ASSVRQIPYSNQPQH

v_call: TRBV4-2
clone_size: .
cdr3_aa: ASSQGQGNDNQPQH

v_call: TRBV7-2
clone_size: .
cdr3_aa: ASSARTGDQPQH

v_call: TRBV10-1
clone_size: .
cdr3_aa: ASSERRGANYNEQF

v_call: TRBV5-1
clone_size: .
cdr3_aa: ASRFDTGELF

v_call: TRBV7-8
clone_size: once
cdr3_aa: ASSLVQPDREKQF

v_call: TRBV20-1
clone_size: few
cdr3_aa: SVEVNTEAF

v_call: TRBV4-3
clone_size: .
cdr3_aa: ASSQETRQGGGYT